These 17 T cell receptor beta chains share one sample of origin, sequenced in a study of T cells in Graves' hyperthyroidism and ophthalmopathy. RNA transcripts yielded amplified TCR beta CDR3 regions. The TCR CDR3 was amplified in a first-round RT-PCR using the HTBI primer set. TCRdb independently ran MiXCR on the multiplex PCR reads; one entry per CDR3 protein. Here the sample spans roughly 500,000 distinct CDR3 sequences, around 43% being singletons. The source material was peripheral blood or thyroid tissue (not recorded which). The receptors derive from an adult woman with Graves' disease, either hyperthyroidism or ophthalmopathy (not recorded which).

This chain joins TRBV7-9 and TRBJ2-5, with D possibly being TRBD2 (5 bases). The CDR3 sequence is 13 residues long. Per the germline V gene, CDR1 is SEHNR and CDR2 is FQNEAQ (reference sequence). Trimming shortened V by 5 bases and J by 5 bases, and 12 bases separated the two germline ends. CDR3 nucleotide sequence: TGTGCCAGCAGCCCGCGGCGGGTCGAGACCCAGTACTTC. Encoded protein: CASSPRRVETQYF.

The CDR3 DNA sequence: TGTGCCAGCAGTGAGGGAAGCTATAATTCACCCCTCCACTTT. The encoded protein is CASSEGSYNSPLHF. V is TRBV2 and J is TRBJ1-6; D remains ambiguous. The V and J ends lost 3 bases and 3 bases respectively, with 6 bases between them. The CDR3 runs 14 residues. In germline, CDR1 is SNHLY, CDR2 FYNNEI.

This clonotype has only a few counts. CDR3 nucleotide sequence: TGTGCCACCAGCAGGGGGGGCATGGAGACCCAGTACTTC. It translates to CATSRGGMETQYF. The J gene is TRBJ2-5, the V gene TRBV15; possibly TRBD1 or TRBD2 for D (6 bases each). CDR3 length: 13 residues. Between the trimmed V and J ends, which lost 3 bases and 5 bases, there was a span of 10 bases. Germline CDR1 LNHNV, CDR2 YYDKDF (reference sequence).

This clonotype was detected many times. The chain joins TRBV5-5 to TRBJ1-1; 8 positions agree with TRBD1. Germline trimming cut 2 bases from V and 0 bases from J; bases unmatched to any gene: 0. The CDR3 has 14 residues. Looked up from germline, CDR1 is SGHKS and CDR2 is YYEKEE (reference sequence). The CDR3 loop reads CASSFRGLNTEAFF. CDR3 nucleotides: TGTGCCAGCAGCTTCAGGGGGCTGAACACTGAAGCTTTCTTT. Full variable domain (outside the CDR3, taken from reference TRBV5-5 and TRBJ1-1): DAGVTQSPTHLIKTRGQQVTLRCSPISGHKSVSWYQQVLGQGPQFIFQYYEKEERGRGNFPDRFSARQFPNYSSELNVNALLLGDSALYLCASSFRGLNTEAFFGQGTRLTVV.

This clonotype was recorded at least ten times. The J gene is TRBJ2-7, the V gene TRBV11-2; 9 bases line up with TRBD2. Per the germline V gene, CDR1 is SGHAT and CDR2 is FQNNGV. V gave up 5 bases and J gave up 6 bases; unmatched junction bases: 11. This CDR3 is 15 amino acids long. CDR3 sequence (DNA): TGTGCCAGCAGCCTAGCGGGGCAGGGTATGATCGAGCAGTACTTC. It codes for CASSLAGQGMIEQYF. The variable domain in full, completed from reference TRBV11-2 and TRBJ2-7, reads EAGVAQSPRYKIIEKRQSVAFWCNPISGHATLYWYQQILGQGPKLLIQFQNNGVVDDSQLPKDRFSAERLKGVDSTLKIQPAKLEDSAVYLCASSLAGQGMIEQYFGPGTRLTVT.

J is TRBJ1-4 and V is TRBV20-1; tentatively, D is TRBD1 (5 bases). The germline CDR1 and CDR2 sequences are DFQATT and SNEGSKA (reference sequence). This CDR3 spans 15 amino acids. V was trimmed by 0 bases and J by 8 bases, leaving 16 bases between them. As DNA, the CDR3 is TGCAGTGCTAGAGATGCGGGGAGGGGTGGCGAAAAACTGTTTTTT. It is translated as CSARDAGRGGEKLFF.

The genes are TRBV10-2 and TRBJ2-7; 8 bases fit TRBD1. The CDR3 has 15 residues. Germline CDR1 WSHSY, CDR2 SAAADI. With V trimmed by 6 bases and J by 3 bases, 10 bases remained unmatched. Written as DNA, the CDR3 is TGCGCCAGCAGCGCCGACAGGGACAGGAACTACGAGCAGTACTTC. This gives the protein CASSADRDRNYEQYF.

V gene TRBV29-1 combines with J gene TRBJ2-5; a possible D gene is TRBD2 (5 bases). The CDR3 contains 13 residues. The V and J ends lost 8 bases and 1 base respectively, with 14 bases between them. The germline gives CDR1 SQVTM, CDR2 ANQGSEA. The CDR3 sequence is CSFEEDFQETQYF. CDR3 DNA: TGCAGCTTCGAGGAGGATTTCCAAGAGACCCAGTACTTC. Supplemented by reference TRBV29-1 and TRBJ2-5, the full variable domain reads SAVISQKPSRDICQRGTSLTIQCQVDSQVTMMFWYRQQPGQSLTLIATANQGSEATYESGFVIDKFPISRPNLTFSTLTVSNMSPEDSSIYLCSFEEDFQETQYFGPGTRLLVL.

This clonotype was recorded many times. V and J are TRBV3-1 and TRBJ2-5; D remains ambiguous. Looked up from germline, CDR1 is LGHDT and CDR2 is YNNKEL (reference sequence). Trimming shortened V by 8 bases and J by 5 bases, and 12 bases separated the two germline ends. The CDR3 consists of 12 residues. DNA of the CDR3: TGTGCCAGCCACCGAACCCCCGAGACCCAGTACTTC. This gives the protein CASHRTPETQYF.

The chain employs TRBV15 and TRBJ2-1; weak D call: TRBD1 (6 bases). Per the germline V gene, CDR1 is LNHNV and CDR2 is YYDKDF (reference sequence). Trimming pared 3 bases from V and 7 bases from J, leaving 13 bases between. There are 14 residues in the CDR3. CDR3 nucleotides: TGTGCCACCAGCAGGTACCCGGACAGAAATGAGCAGTTCTTC. Amino acids: CATSRYPDRNEQFF.

This clonotype was counted many times. J is TRBJ1-1 and V is TRBV29-1; D is possibly TRBD1 (6 bases). Trimming removed 5 bases at V and 1 base at J, with 8 bases between. CDR1 and CDR2 from the germline V gene are SQVTM and ANQGSEA. This CDR3 contains 12 residues. The CDR3 DNA reads TGCAGCGTTCCCAGGGGGAACACTGAAGCTTTCTTT. Protein product: CSVPRGNTEAFF. The full variable domain, its missing parts supplied by reference TRBV29-1 and TRBJ1-1, is SAVISQKPSRDICQRGTSLTIQCQVDSQVTMMFWYRQQPGQSLTLIATANQGSEATYESGFVIDKFPISRPNLTFSTLTVSNMSPEDSSIYLCSVPRGNTEAFFGQGTRLTVV.

The V gene is TRBV28, the J gene TRBJ2-6; perhaps TRBD1 as D (5 bases). Trimming left V 3 bases short and J 9 bases short, with 9 bases between. Per the germline V gene, CDR1 is MDHEN and CDR2 is SYDVKM. The CDR3 covers 13 residues. The CDR3 DNA reads as TGTGCCAGCAGTTTTAGGGGCGGCAACGTCCTGACTTTC. Translation gives CASSFRGGNVLTF.

This clonotype was recorded many times. The rearrangement links TRBV5-1 to TRBJ1-2; the D is unclear. There are 13 residues in the CDR3. CDR1 is SGHRS and CDR2 is YFSETQ in the germline V gene. V shed 0 bases and J shed 6 bases, with 9 bases lying between them. In nucleotides, the CDR3 is TGCGCCAGCAGCTTGGGTATGGAGGATGGCTACACCTTC. This encodes CASSLGMEDGYTF.

This clonotype was observed a handful of times. The V and J genes are TRBV7-8 and TRBJ2-2, with D unresolved. The germline gives CDR1 SGHVS, CDR2 FQNEAQ. Trimming left V 3 bases short and J 4 bases short, with 9 bases between. CDR3 length: 14 amino acids. This chain's CDR3 is CASSFGSVTGELFF. CDR3 sequence (DNA): TGTGCCAGCAGCTTTGGCAGCGTCACCGGGGAGCTGTTTTTT.

V gene TRBV5-1 combines with J gene TRBJ2-7, with D unresolved. This CDR3 comprises 13 residues. V shed 4 bases and J shed 5 bases, with 13 bases lying between them. Germline CDR1 and CDR2: SGHRS and YFSETQ. The CDR3 nucleotides read TGCGCCAGCAGCGCCCGGATTTACGACGAGCAGTACTTC. Amino acids: CASSARIYDEQYF. The full variable domain, rest sourced from reference TRBV5-1 and TRBJ2-7, is KAGVTQTPRYLIKTRGQQVTLSCSPISGHRSVSWYQQTPGQGLQFLFEYFSETQRNKGNFPGRFSGRQFSNSRSEMNVSTLELGDSALYLCASSARIYDEQYFGPGTRLTVT.

The table lists this clonotype with many counts. The chain joins TRBV10-2 to TRBJ2-7; D is ambiguous. The germline V gene has CDR1 WSHSY and CDR2 SAAADI. The CDR3 runs 12 residues. The V and J ends lost 2 bases and 4 bases respectively, with 6 bases between them. CDR3 region: CASSEGGYEQYF. CDR3 DNA: TGCGCCAGCAGTGAGGGCGGATACGAGCAGTACTTC.

The chain joins TRBV20-1 to TRBJ1-6; TRBD1 aligns across 7 bases. The CDR3 consists of 15 residues. The germline gives CDR1 DFQATT, CDR2 SNEGSKA (reference sequence). The V gene end was trimmed by 2 bases and the J gene end by 7 bases; junction bases not matched to a gene: 8. In DNA, the CDR3 is TGCAGTGCTAGACCCAGGCAGGGGGGCAATTCACCCCTCCACTTT. It translates to CSARPRQGGNSPLHF.